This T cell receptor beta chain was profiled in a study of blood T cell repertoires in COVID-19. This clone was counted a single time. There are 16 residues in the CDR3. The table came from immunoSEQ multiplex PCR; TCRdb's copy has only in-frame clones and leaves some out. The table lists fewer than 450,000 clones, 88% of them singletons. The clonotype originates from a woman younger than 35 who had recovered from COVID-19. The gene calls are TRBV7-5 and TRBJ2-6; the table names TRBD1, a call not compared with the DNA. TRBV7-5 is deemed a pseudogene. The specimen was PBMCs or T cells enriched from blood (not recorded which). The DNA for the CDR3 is TGTGCCAGAAGCCACACTCAGGGCAGAAGGGCCAACGTCCTGACTTTC. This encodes CARSHTQGRRANVLTF.